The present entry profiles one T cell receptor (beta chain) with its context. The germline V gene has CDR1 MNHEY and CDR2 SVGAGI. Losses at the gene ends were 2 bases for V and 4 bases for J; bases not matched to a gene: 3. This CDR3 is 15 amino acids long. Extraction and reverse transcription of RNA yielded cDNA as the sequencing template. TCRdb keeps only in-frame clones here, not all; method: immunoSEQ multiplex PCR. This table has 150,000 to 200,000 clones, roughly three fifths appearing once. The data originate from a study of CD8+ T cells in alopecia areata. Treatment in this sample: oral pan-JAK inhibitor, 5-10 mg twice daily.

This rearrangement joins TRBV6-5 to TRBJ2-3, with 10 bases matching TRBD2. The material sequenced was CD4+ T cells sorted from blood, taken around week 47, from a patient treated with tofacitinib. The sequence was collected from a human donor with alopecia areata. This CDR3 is CASSYTSGAPDTQYF. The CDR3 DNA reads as TGTGCCAGCAGTTACACTAGCGGGGCCCCAGATACGCAGTATTTT.